This T cell receptor beta chain was obtained from a study of spatial heterogeneity in lung cancer. This clonotype was seen only a few times. This beta chain represents an off-target read in a library built for alpha chains; its size is of limited meaning. TCRdb recomputed calls from the 5' RACE reads with MiXCR, one row per CDR3 protein. In the table there are thousands of distinct CDR3 sequences, over 50% of which are singletons. The time point was: blood at routine non-recurrence follow-up after resection. Whole RNA came from tumor, nontumor lung or frozen PBMC and was sequenced without being sorted. The sample consisted of PBMCs, taken at follow-up. This TCR derives from a male donor with early-stage non-small cell lung cancer.

In nucleotides, the CDR3 is TGCGCCAGCAGTGAAACAGCTTGGGCCAAAAACATTCAGTACTTC. Protein sequence: CASSETAWAKNIQYF. This sequence joins TRBV10-2 and TRBJ2-4; D remains ambiguous. The CDR3 spans 15 residues. Germline CDR1 and CDR2: WSHSY and SAAADI. V shed 3 bases and J shed 1 base, with 10 bases lying between them.